This paragraph covers one T cell receptor (beta chain) sequence. The antigen remains undetermined. The data were taken from a study of shared clonotypes between healthy human individuals. General study points: The low donor count limited represented genetic and exposure-history diversity.

The CDR3 has 16 amino acids. The junction had 4 bases not matched to a gene; V was cut back by 2 bases and J by 1 base. Looked up from germline, CDR1 is KGHSH and CDR2 is LQKENI. For sorted subsets, about 200 ng DNA per replicate equaled around 28,000 T cell genomes. Here immunoSEQ multiplex PCR was the method, and the copy in TCRdb shows in-frame clones only, minus some. The sample has roughly 1,500,000 clones, 98% seen once; the top ten hold roughly 0.45%. The V gene is TRBV18, the J gene TRBJ2-3, with 9 bases that match TRBD2. The source of this sequence is a man younger than 40 in good health. The sample taken for sequencing was naive CD4+ T cells sorted from blood. Sample subset: CD45RA+ positively selected. The CDR3 bases are TGTGCCAGCTCACCAATGGGACTAGCTGGCACAGATACGCAGTATTTT. Amino acid sequence: CASSPMGLAGTDTQYF.